This TCR beta chain was sequenced in a study of identical twins (dated by TCRdb to 2016 to 2017). Looking at the study overall: To test whether fetal clonotypes persist, the study used deep sequencing on TCR alpha and beta repertoires from monozygotic twins, unrelated adults of various ages, and cord blood. To rule out contamination, replicate twin experiments were performed at different times with different library preparation protocols.

The paper as a whole reports these results and caveats: Compared with coincidental sharing between unrelated individuals, an excess of low generation-probability sequences was observed among out-of-frame TCR alpha sequences shared between twins. Zero-insertion analyses could be partly confounded by invariant T cells such as MAIT and iNKT, though diverse VJ usage argued against such confounding for most clonotypes. Because the same donors could not be followed over many years, the conclusions relied on cross-sectional statistical analysis. In monozygotic twins, out-of-frame TCR alpha sharing was systematically underestimated by recombination models, although the models agreed with sharing between unrelated individuals. Abundant cord blood beta clonotypes carried fewer insertions; young adult naive repertoires showed a weaker similar trend, while memory repertoires showed none. A weaker excess of twin sharing was found in beta out-of-frame sequences because the signal-to-noise ratio was lowered by fewer shared sequences.

Every donor was a healthy Caucasian. The twin cohort consisted of three pairs of female monozygotic twins, all aged roughly 18 to 29 years. Peripheral blood mononuclear cells were the source from which RNA for the TCR libraries was isolated. Libraries were prepared through 5' RACE. The sequencer listed for this sample is Illumina HiSeq 2000. A universal primer binding site was introduced by template switching, and a unique molecular identifier was present in the final cDNA, enabling accurate counting of TCR cDNA molecules. First-strand cDNA for TCR alpha and beta chains was synthesized from specific primers in the conserved constant-segment region. To control for contamination, every cDNA library carried two barcodes: a SMART-Mk sample barcode plus Illumina barcodes. Two successive PCR steps introduced TruSeq adapter sequences along with Illumina sample barcodes. TCR alpha and beta cDNA libraries were sequenced on the Illumina HiSeq platform with custom primers. In the source study's methods: Raw reads were processed with MiGEC to extract unique molecular identifiers, and MiXCR was used to determine CDR3 positions. Recombination models were inferred per individual with the repgenHMM and IGoR tools using an EM algorithm. Shared clonotypes were analyzed with the tcR package in R, and sharing was normalized by the product of cloneset sizes. Out-of-frame nonproductive sequences were analyzed to study raw recombination free of thymic and clonal selection effects. TCRdb's own reprocessing of the public reads used fastp at Q25 and MiXCR and kept productive beta chains. Rows are combined by CDR3 protein, so each entry shows the most common genes and DNA. The V and J calls were determined by TCRdb, not by the authors. This sample is represented by 650,000 to 750,000 distinct CDR3 sequences; around 21% of them were singletons. The biggest ten clones account for approximately 4.5% of the sample.

As for this clonotype: What this receptor recognizes is not known. No base-level quality is on record; no much larger clone is a single base apart.

CDR1 and CDR2 are read off the germline V gene (reference sequence) as SGHKS and YYEKEE. Including the terminal cysteine and phenylalanine, the CDR3 comprises 15 residues. The retained sequence is limited to the CDR3, 45 bases, with the frame set at the first base. V trim: 5 bases; J trim: 8 bases; unmatched bases: 8. This sample also belongs to another study, concerning T cells expressing NK-cell markers. As the second publication notes: Eight donors provided sorted CD3+CD56+NKG2C+, CD3+CD56+NKG2C- and CD3+CD56-NKG2C+ T-cell subsets, whose TCR beta-chain repertoires were profiled. Among the eight sequenced donors, seven were HCMV-seropositive and one was HCMV-seronegative. In several experiments an anti-gammadeltaTCR antibody was added to restrict sorting to alphabetaTCR-expressing T cells. In more than 5 donors, the dominant CD3+CD56+NKG2C+ clonotypes were found to rank among the top 10 CD8+ clonotypes and to make up roughly 1.0-7.0% of CD8+ T cells. Those dominant clonotypes were again the most abundant among CD3+CD56-NKG2C+ cells in a few donors, at roughly 25-65%. It remained unclear whether the expanded NKG2C-expressing T cell clones were specific for HCMV antigens. Randomly selected healthy volunteers, three men and five women, were used as the eight sequenced donors. HCMV serostatus was determined by detecting HCMV-specific IgG in serum with a commercial ELISA kit. Bulk peripheral blood T-cell repertoires were additionally sequenced from unsorted PBMC for several donors. MIGEC was used to demultiplex reads and group the reads by UMI, and MiTCR was used to assemble and quantify clonotypes. To exclude erroneous sequences, only TCR cDNA sequences supported by at least two reads were retained. The tcR package was used for downstream repertoire analysis, with clonotypes matched between fractions based on CDR3 nucleotide sequence plus V segment. VDJmatch was used to annotate antigen specificity against VDJdb, with one amino acid substitution allowed in CDR3.

The receptor chain draws on TRBV5-5 and TRBJ2-1, with 12 middle bases fitting TRBD2. This receptor was obtained from a woman aged 18-35 years in good health. The sample was PBMCs. The CDR3 loop reads CASSRTSGVLHEQFF. The nucleotide sequence is TGTGCCAGCAGTCGGACTAGCGGGGTTTTGCATGAGCAGTTCTTC. Here the CDR3 is joined to the reference TRBV5-5 and TRBJ2-1 genes, and the full variable domain is: DAGVTQSPTHLIKTRGQQVTLRCSPISGHKSVSWYQQVLGQGPQFIFQYYEKEERGRGNFPDRFSARQFPNYSSELNVNALLLGDSALYLCASSRTSGVLHEQFFGPGTRLTVL.